The clone carrying this TCR beta chain was seen a few times. The antigen remains unidentified. This entry comes from a study of vaccination effects on CD4 cells after COVID-19. Germline CDR1 SGHTA, CDR2 FQGNSA. This CDR3 spans 16 amino acids. V shed 5 bases, J shed 6 bases, and the junction held 11 bases outside the gene matches. Sequenced by immunoSEQ multiplex PCR; TCRdb stores in-frame clones only, minus some. The profile shows approximately 44,000 clones, more than 60% of them singletons. Viral peptide pool expansion of antigen-specific CD4+ T cells preceded sequencing in the ViraFEST assay. CD4+ T cells were isolated after less than 12 days of culture. Nucleocapsid antibodies were negative in the vaccine recipients, who had never had SARS-CoV-2 infection. After around 2.2 million PBMC were placed in each well, they were cultured with 10 IU/ml IL-2 and approximately 10 ug/ml peptides.

The sequencing here drew on CD4+ T cells from PBMCs cultured with HCoV-OC43 spike peptides, taken before COVID-19 vaccination. As for subset: HCoV-OC43 spike overlapping peptide pool stimulation. V is TRBV7-2 and J is TRBJ2-7, with TRBD2 matching 12 bases. The TCR sequence derives from a human donor who received a COVID-19 vaccine. CDR3 in amino acids: CASSASPSGRASEQYF. In DNA, the CDR3 is TGTGCCAGCAGCGCATCCCCTAGCGGGAGGGCCAGCGAGCAGTACTTC.